This TCR beta chain was sequenced for a study of shared clonotypes between healthy human individuals (dated by TCRdb to about 2020). As for the study more broadly: A few men and two women, aged 18 to 49 years, made up the cohort. Leukapheresis yielded between about 0.9 and 10 billion PBMCs per donor. For each donor, CD4 naive and CD4 memory were each given three plates, CD8 naive was given two plates, and CD8 memory was given one plate. To increase sequencing depth and limit assay-specific biases, different laboratories used diverse techniques to prepare libraries and sequence TCR repertoires. Blood TCR repertoires of about five healthy adults were deeply sequenced to estimate repertoire size and the extent of clonotype sharing between individuals.

Using the deep immunoSEQ assay, multiplex PCR amplified TCR CDR3 regions from genomic DNA. Genomic DNA extracted from each cell subset was distributed evenly over all wells of several immunoSEQ 96-well plates, and each plate served as one replicate. Each replicate PCR for sorted subsets received about 200 ng genomic DNA, equal to tens of thousands of T cell genomes. Purified libraries were quantified with a Qubit 3.0 fluorometer, sized on a Bioanalyzer 2100, and re-quantified with the KAPA Library Quantification kit. Every immunoSEQ 96-well plate was sequenced on a separate single-read 150-cycle Illumina NextSeq 550 flow cell. The authors' analysis ran thus. Because the immunoSEQ output included only junctional sequences and no quality scores, the filtering could not be the same as the filtering used for full-length reads. Sequences were annotated with PyIR, a Python wrapper for IgBLAST v1.9, using IMGT germline references to assign V/J genes and CDR3. Reads were filtered out if the reads had weak V/J assignments (E-value above 1e-6), no CDR3, stop codons, out-of-frame junctions, or ambiguous translated residues. V3J clonotypes were defined as sequences sharing the same inferred V gene, J gene, and CDR3 amino acid sequence. Percentage overlap between repertoires was computed as shared unique clonotypes divided by the size of the smaller repertoire. RTK rarefaction, the Chao1 estimator, and Recon v2.1 estimates of unobserved clonotypes were used to assess repertoire richness. Generation probabilities were computed with OLGA for all TCRbeta clonotypes obtained by the gDNA method from a few donors. TCRdb took this table from immuneACCESS and kept in-frame rearrangements with V and J called. Such tables lack part of the clones; where checked against another copy, unresolved V genes explain under half of the gap, and the rest is unexplained. D and trimming were read from the DNA, whereas the V and J calls and clone size are those reported in that table. Across this sample there are more than 900,000 clones, with 75% to 85% seen only once. The biggest ten clones account for more than 0.55% of the sample.

About this clone itself: The specificity of this receptor is unknown. Base quality data are lacking; no much larger clone is found one base away.

Trimming takes 0 bases from V and 3 bases from J, and the germline ends sit 12 bases apart. CDR1 SGDLS and CDR2 YYNGEE are derived from the germline V gene. The CDR3, from cysteine to phenylalanine, totals 15 residues. Only the CDR3 portion is preserved as DNA: 45 bases, with reading frame beginning at the first base. The donors were healthy, HIV-negative adults with no recently reported acute infections or vaccinations. Every donor was a Caucasian adult living in Nashville, Tennessee, USA. CD4+ T cells were enriched by magnetic negative selection, after which naive cells were positively selected on CD45RA and the negative fraction was taken as the memory subset. After blood collection by leukapheresis, PBMCs were isolated using Ficoll-Histopaque density gradient centrifugation and then cryopreserved in the vapor phase of liquid nitrogen. Purity and quantity of every magnetically sorted T cell population were checked by analytical flow cytometry. From each sorted fraction, genomic DNA was isolated and quantified by UV absorbance on a Nanodrop 2000c.

The paper as a whole reports these results and caveats: About 5% of naive CD4, 3% to 4% of naive CD8, about 2.5% of memory CD4, and over 0.35% of memory CD8 clonotypes were shared across a few donors. Sampling was restricted to blood, and TCR repertoires in tissues likely differ from the TCR repertoires found in blood. Based on pairwise subsampling, the degree of clonotype sharing among donors was expected to be affected by sequencing depth. The genetic and exposure-history diversity represented was limited by the small number of donors. Even with the large sequencing depth, rarefaction of the sorted-subset datasets indicated that sequencing was incomplete. Higher generation probabilities were observed for clonotypes shared by all four sorted-subset donors than for non-shared clonotypes. Estimated clonotype richness was generally larger for naive than for memory subsets.

The V and J genes are TRBV9 and TRBJ2-5; the D gene remains uncertain. The sequence came from a man aged 18 to 29 in good health. Some clones in this sample may be carry-over from other donors' samples. The specimen was memory CD4+ T cells from PBMCs. Interpreted using the paper, the cell subset or site label stands for: CD45RA-negative fraction. At the DNA level, the sequence is TGTGCCAGCAGCGTAGCTCCCCGCCGGGAAGAGACCCAGTACTTC. This codes for CASSVAPRREETQYF.